The clone carrying this TCR beta chain was seen a few times. Its matching antigen is unknown. These data come from a study of T cells in localized non-small cell lung cancer. The study, taken as a whole, reports: Adjacent lung was found to contain a median about 60 of the top 100 tumor clones. Since sequencing was restricted to only one region of the tumor, intratumor heterogeneity remains a possibility.

This table comes from immunoSEQ multiplex PCR, and its TCRdb copy is limited to in-frame clones, with some not included. In the table there are some 37,000 clones, approximately 88% of which are singletons. Trimming took 4 bases from V and 4 from J, leaving 14 bases between them. There are 14 residues in the CDR3. Germline V gene sequence: CDR1 SGHRS, CDR2 YFSETQ. Sequencing used peripheral blood, obtained before any cancer treatment. This chain connects TRBV5-1 to TRBJ1-2, with a weak D call TRBD1 (6 bases). The sequence was obtained from a woman aged 35 to 69 with stage I lung adenocarcinoma. CDR3 residues: CASSNPGHFYGYTF. Written as DNA, the CDR3 is TGCGCCAGCAGCAACCCGGGACACTTCTATGGCTACACCTTC.